This is a list of T cell receptor beta chains from one sample in a study of T cell changes during pregnancy in multiple sclerosis. Only in-frame clones appear in the TCRdb table, and some are missing; sequencing was by immunoSEQ multiplex PCR. The table records 37,000 or so clones, approximately 94% of them present only once. The material sequenced was peripheral blood, taken in the third trimester of pregnancy. All receptors come from a female donor with multiple sclerosis, enrolled in a pregnancy study. Each CDR3 is given with its conserved first and last residue. The order of the fields is CDR3 length, V gene, J gene, clone size, D gene, CDR3 protein, CDR3 DNA. The D gene is left open where the match is weak. Rows give clone size only sometimes, using once, few, many, or a class for an expanded clone.

15	TRBV7-9	TRBJ1-5	NA	NA	CASSLGGDRNQPQHF	TGTGCCAGCAGCTTGGGGGGAGACCGGAATCAGCCCCAGCATTTT
13	TRBV7-2	TRBJ1-5	NA	TRBD1	CASSSTQGQPQHF	TGTGCCAGCAGCAGCACACAGGGGCAGCCCCAGCATTTT
14	TRBV27	TRBJ1-5	NA	NA	CASSLRGINQPQHF	TGTGCCAGCAGTTTACGGGGTATCAATCAGCCCCAGCATTTT
14	TRBV11-2	TRBJ2-1	NA	TRBD2	CASRKLAGGLEQFF	TGTGCCAGCAGAAAACTAGCGGGGGGGCTTGAGCAGTTCTTC
13	TRBV10-3	TRBJ2-7	NA	NA	CAISGGMGHEQYF	TGTGCCATCAGTGGCGGGATGGGCCACGAGCAGTACTTC
11	TRBV28	TRBJ2-7	NA	NA	CGTAYSYEQYF	TGTGGTACAGCCTACTCCTACGAGCAGTACTTC
14	TRBV6-5	TRBJ2-7	NA	TRBD1	CASRGDSNSYEQYF	TGTGCCAGCAGGGGGGACAGCAACTCCTACGAGCAGTACTTC
21	TRBV4-2	TRBJ2-2	NA	NA	CASSQVSPSRGEVGGTGELFF	TGTGCCAGCAGCCAGGTATCCCCATCGAGGGGAGAAGTCGGGGGCACCGGGGAGCTGTTTTTT
16	TRBV5-1	TRBJ1-1	NA	TRBD1	CASSLGQGIRSTEAFF	TGCGCCAGCAGCTTGGGACAGGGTATTAGGTCGACTGAAGCTTTCTTT
15	TRBV5-1	TRBJ2-7	NA	TRBD1	CASSFGTGASYEQYF	TGCGCCAGCAGCTTTGGGACAGGGGCCTCCTACGAGCAGTACTTC
17	TRBV10-2	TRBJ2-6	NA	NA	CASSARPLSSGANVLTF	TGCGCCAGCAGTGCCAGGCCACTTAGCTCTGGGGCCAACGTCCTGACTTTC
14	TRBV6-5	TRBJ1-2	NA	TRBD1	CASSRDRRQDGYTF	TGTGCCAGCAGCCGGGACAGGCGTCAAGATGGCTACACCTTC
13	TRBV5-6	TRBJ1-4	NA	NA	CASSLKEFEKLFF	TGTGCCAGCAGCTTGAAGGAGTTTGAAAAACTGTTTTTT
13	TRBV5-1	TRBJ2-7	NA	NA	CASSSRESYEQYF	TGCGCCAGCAGCTCCCGGGAGTCCTACGAGCAGTACTTC
15	TRBV7-6	TRBJ1-5	once	NA	CASSLGPQYNQPQHF	TGTGCCAGCAGCCTAGGACCACAGTACAATCAGCCCCAGCATTTT
13	TRBV27	TRBJ1-1	NA	NA	CASSFFSEGEAFF	TGTGCCAGCAGTTTTTTTTCGGAGGGTGAAGCTTTCTTT
19	TRBV19	TRBJ1-2	NA	TRBD1	CASNWGKGTGAFRNYGYTF	TGTGCCAGTAATTGGGGAAAGGGGACAGGGGCATTTAGGAACTATGGCTACACCTTC
13	TRBV29-1	TRBJ1-5	NA	TRBD1	CSVVETGNQPQHF	TGCAGCGTTGTGGAGACAGGGAATCAGCCCCAGCATTTT
13	TRBV7-2	TRBJ1-2	NA	TRBD1	CASSAMTGWGYTF	TGTGCCAGCAGCGCGATGACAGGGTGGGGCTACACCTTC
15	TRBV9	TRBJ2-3	NA	NA	CASSVDGRMRDTQYF	TGTGCCAGCAGCGTAGATGGTAGAATGAGAGATACGCAGTATTTT
15	TRBV5-4	TRBJ1-2	NA	TRBD1	CASSLGRGLGYGYTF	TGTGCCAGCAGCTTGGGTAGGGGGCTCGGCTATGGCTACACCTTC
16	TRBV7-6	TRBJ2-1	NA	NA	CASSLESYGTYNEQFF	TGTGCCAGCAGCTTAGAGAGCTACGGTACCTACAATGAGCAGTTCTTC
11	TRBV30	TRBJ2-7	NA	NA	CAWAGISEQYF	TGTGCCTGGGCAGGGATAAGCGAGCAGTACTTC
16	TRBV9	TRBJ2-3	NA	NA	CASSVARLPGTDTQYF	TGTGCCAGCAGCGTAGCTCGTCTACCTGGTACAGATACGCAGTATTTT
15	TRBV18	TRBJ2-7	NA	NA	CASSPTRTSSYEQYF	TGTGCCAGCTCACCTACAAGGACAAGTTCCTACGAGCAGTACTTC
14	TRBV5-1	TRBJ1-1	NA	NA	CASSQGGGDTEAFF	TGCGCCAGCAGCCAGGGTGGAGGGGACACTGAAGCTTTCTTT
15	TRBV11-3	TRBJ1-1	NA	TRBD1	CASSLSGTGGTEAFF	TGTGCCAGCAGCTTATCAGGGACAGGGGGCACTGAAGCTTTCTTT
16	TRBV2	TRBJ1-4	NA	TRBD1	CASSEARTGSNEKLFF	TGTGCCAGCAGTGAGGCGCGGACAGGGTCTAATGAAAAACTGTTTTTT
13	TRBV2	TRBJ1-2	once	NA	CASSVGGNYGYTF	TGTGCCAGCAGTGTAGGGGGTAACTATGGCTACACCTTC
13	TRBV11-1	TRBJ2-2	NA	NA	CASSFRGTGELFF	TGTGCCAGCAGCTTCAGGGGCACCGGGGAGCTGTTTTTT
19	TRBV15	TRBJ2-2	NA	TRBD1	CATSRSYRDREGNTGELFF	TGTGCCACCAGCAGATCATACCGGGACAGGGAGGGGAACACCGGGGAGCTGTTTTTT
16	TRBV18	TRBJ2-3	NA	TRBD2	CASSPPGRESTDTQYF	TGTGCCAGCTCACCACCAGGGAGGGAGAGCACAGATACGCAGTATTTT
14	TRBV28	TRBJ2-7	NA	NA	CASSSPTGTYEQYF	TGTGCCAGCAGTTCCCCCACGGGTACCTACGAGCAGTACTTC
15	TRBV18	TRBJ1-6	NA	NA	CASSPGGFYNSPLHF	TGTGCCAGCTCACCAGGGGGGTTCTATAATTCACCCCTCCACTTT
16	TRBV5-8	TRBJ1-5	few	NA	CASSSGRVGWNQPQHF	TGTGCCAGCAGCTCTGGCAGGGTAGGTTGGAATCAGCCCCAGCATTTT
14	TRBV7-7	TRBJ2-5	NA	TRBD2	CASRPSGAQETQYF	TGTGCCAGCAGGCCTAGCGGGGCCCAAGAGACCCAGTACTTC
15	TRBV9	TRBJ2-7	NA	TRBD1	CASSAAGQAYYEQYF	TGTGCCAGCAGCGCTGCGGGACAGGCATACTACGAGCAGTACTTC
18	TRBV2	TRBJ2-2	NA	TRBD1	CASSEMGQGAGNTGELFF	TGTGCCAGCAGCGAAATGGGACAGGGGGCCGGGAACACCGGGGAGCTGTTTTTT
15	TRBV27	TRBJ1-2	NA	TRBD1	CASSPPGQGSGGYTF	TGTGCCAGCAGTCCGCCGGGACAGGGTTCAGGGGGCTACACCTTC
14	TRBV28	TRBJ2-1	NA	TRBD2	CATRGLAAYNEQFF	TGTGCCACCCGAGGACTAGCGGCCTACAATGAGCAGTTCTTC
14	TRBV7-8	TRBJ2-2	NA	NA	CASSPRGNTGELFF	TGTGCCAGCAGCCCTAGAGGGAACACCGGGGAGCTGTTTTTT
12	TRBV29-1	TRBJ2-5	NA	TRBD2	CSVTSGEETQYF	TGCAGCGTCACTAGCGGGGAAGAGACCCAGTACTTC